This T cell receptor (beta chain) came from a study of blood T cell repertoires in COVID-19. At the level of the study: The United States, Italy and Spain were the sources of the acute and convalescent COVID-19 samples. Sources were T cells, B-cell-depleted T cells, or PBMCs; the material itself was cDNA or gDNA.

Under the authors' procedure: Estimation of nucleated cell counts was performed using reference gene primer amplification. Sequencing was performed with immunoSEQ multiplex PCR; in TCRdb, only in-frame clones are kept and a portion is missing. D and trimming were read from the DNA, whereas the V and J calls and clone size are those reported in that table. The data show about 170,000 clones, 80% to 85% seen once. The V gene lost 4 bases and the J gene lost 10 bases, with 12 bases spanning the gap. The CDR3 is made up of 12 amino acids. The germline V gene encodes CDR1 SGHTA and CDR2 FQGNSA. The sequencing sample was made of peripheral blood. V usage is TRBV7-2 and J usage is TRBJ2-3; D is possibly TRBD2 (6 bases). The clonotype comes from a man in his 70s with active or convalescent COVID-19. CDR3 loop: CASSSNGGPQYF. The CDR3 DNA follows: TGTGCCAGCAGCTCCAACGGGGGACCGCAGTATTTT.